A selection of T cell receptor beta chains follows, all from one sample in a study of control samples from healthy donors and cancer patients. Measured with immunoSEQ multiplex PCR; TCRdb has only the in-frame clones, and not every one. The data contain about 140,000 clones, 75% to 90% of them singletons. What was sequenced was blood. Source of these receptors: a woman aged 30 to 39 in good health. Each CDR3 is given with its conserved first and last residue. Fields, in order: D gene, J gene, V gene, clone size, CDR3 DNA, CDR3 protein. A D gene is named only where the DNA matches it firmly. Size is stated for part of the rows, as once, few or many counts, or as a class when the clone is expanded.

>.|TRBJ1-1|TRBV29-1|.
TGCAGCGCGCAAGTAGGTAGTATGAACACTGAAGCTTTCTTT
CSAQVGSMNTEAFF
>TRBD1|TRBJ1-2|TRBV18|.
TGTGCCAGCTCGCGCACCGGGACAGGGGGCGCAATCTATGGCTACACCTTC
CASSRTGTGGAIYGYTF
>.|TRBJ1-3|TRBV6-1|once
TGTGCCAGCAGTGAAATCGGCGACTACTCTGGAAACACCATATATTTT
CASSEIGDYSGNTIYF
>.|TRBJ1-1|TRBV28|.
TGTGCCAGCACCTTCGGGGTCGGCAGGGCGAACACTGAAGCTTTCTTT
CASTFGVGRANTEAFF
>.|TRBJ1-5|TRBV7-9|.
TGTGCCAGCAGCTTAGACGTTGGCAATCAGCCCCAGCATTTT
CASSLDVGNQPQHF
>.|TRBJ1-4|TRBV19|.
TGTGCCAGTAGTATAACGGGGAAACAAGGTGAAAAACTGTTTTTT
CASSITGKQGEKLFF
>.|TRBJ1-3|TRBV6-5|once
TGTGCCAGCAGTTGGACAGCCTTCTCTGGAAACACCATATATTTT
CASSWTAFSGNTIYF
>TRBD2|TRBJ2-3|TRBV7-2|.
TGTGCCAGCAGCTTTAGGGCTAGCGGAACAGATACGCAGTATTTT
CASSFRASGTDTQYF
>TRBD1|TRBJ1-5|TRBV29-1|.
TGCAGCGTCGGACAGGGCGGCAATCAGCCCCAGCATTTT
CSVGQGGNQPQHF
>.|TRBJ1-2|TRBV6-5|.
TGTGCCAGCATAGACAGTTCAGCTAACTATGGCTACACCTTC
CASIDSSANYGYTF
>.|TRBJ2-7|TRBV10-2|.
TGCGCCAGCTTTACTAACTCCGACACCTACGAGCAGTACTTC
CASFTNSDTYEQYF
>TRBD2|TRBJ2-7|TRBV6-5|.
TGTGCCAGCAGTTACTCGAGTACTAGCGGGGCCCCTCTTTTC
CASSYSSTSGAPLF
>.|TRBJ1-2|TRBV30|.
TGTGCCTGGAGTGTGGGCAGGGTCACTAACTATGGCTACACCTTC
CAWSVGRVTNYGYTF
>TRBD2|TRBJ2-1|TRBV7-8|once
TGTGCCAGCAGCTTAGTAACGGGAGGGCCCTACAATGAGCAGTTCTTC
CASSLVTGGPYNEQFF
>.|TRBJ2-1|TRBV25-1|once
TGTGCCAGCAGTGACTACTCCTACAATGAGCAGTTCTTC
CASSDYSYNEQFF
>.|TRBJ2-1|TRBV9|.
TGTGCCAGCAGCGTATACGGAGAGACTAATAATGAGCAGTTCTTC
CASSVYGETNNEQFF
>.|TRBJ2-1|TRBV2|.
TGTGCCAGCAGTGAAGACAGGGTCGCCAATGAGCAGTTCTTC
CASSEDRVANEQFF
>.|TRBJ2-1|TRBV29-1|.
TGCAGCGTGGTCATCGTAGGAGGGTCCTACAATGAGCAGTTCTTC
CSVVIVGGSYNEQFF
>TRBD2|TRBJ2-3|TRBV29-1|.
TGCAGCATCCAAAGGGCGGGAGTTGCAGATACGCAGTATTTT
CSIQRAGVADTQYF
>TRBD1|TRBJ2-1|TRBV6-4|.
TGTGCCAGCAGCGCTACCGGGACAGTCTCCTACAATGAGCAGTTCTTC
CASSATGTVSYNEQFF
>.|TRBJ2-3|TRBV5-1|.
TGCGCCAGCGGAGGAGGGGCAGACACAGATACGCAGTATTTT
CASGGGADTDTQYF
>TRBD2|TRBJ2-1|TRBV5-5|.
TGTGCCAGCAGCTTGCCAGCGGCTAGCGGGAACAATGAGCAGTTCTTC
CASSLPAASGNNEQFF
>.|TRBJ1-1|TRBV12-3/TRBV12-4|.
TGTGCCAGCAACTGGTTGACTGAAGCTTTCTTT
CASNWLTEAFF
>TRBD1|TRBJ1-4|TRBV7-9|.
TGTGCCAGCAGCAAGGGACAGTCTCGGGAAAAACTGTTTTTT
CASSKGQSREKLFF
>TRBD2|TRBJ2-1|TRBV5-1|.
TGCGCCAGCAGCCAAGGACTAGCGGGAAGAGGGGGGACCTACAATGAGCAGTTCTTC
CASSQGLAGRGGTYNEQFF
>TRBD2|TRBJ2-1|TRBV18|once
TGTGCCAGCTCACCACCGGCGGGAGGGCCGGGAAATGAGCAGTTCTTC
CASSPPAGGPGNEQFF
>.|TRBJ1-6|TRBV10-2|.
TGCGCCAGCATTCTGAACCGCGGGGGGAATTCACCCCTCCACTTT
CASILNRGGNSPLHF
>TRBD2|TRBJ2-7|TRBV28|.
TGTGCCAGCAGTTTCCTTCCAAGAGGTAGCGGGAGCTACGAGCAGTACTTC
CASSFLPRGSGSYEQYF
>.|TRBJ1-4|TRBV19|.
TGTGCCAGTAGTATACCCCCCCCTCCGGGATCCAGTAATGAAAAACTGTTTTTT
CASSIPPPPGSSNEKLFF
>.|TRBJ1-6|TRBV9|once
TGTGCCAGCAGCGTAGGGGGGAATCTCGATAATTCACCCCTCCACTTT
CASSVGGNLDNSPLHF
>.|TRBJ1-4|TRBV19|.
TGTGCCAGGGTACAGGCAACTAATGAAAAACTGTTTTTT
CARVQATNEKLFF
>TRBD2|TRBJ2-5|TRBV3-1/TRBV3-2|.
TGTGCCAGCAGCCAAGGTTACGGGGGGGAGACCCAGTACTTC
CASSQGYGGETQYF
>.|TRBJ2-5|TRBV15|.
TGTGCCACCAGCAGAGGTGGGACGGAGACCCAGTACTTC
CATSRGGTETQYF
>.|TRBJ2-1|TRBV7-3|.
TGTGCCAGCAGCCCCAGTGCGGGGGCATCGGCGCAGTTCTTC
CASSPSAGASAQFF
>.|TRBJ2-2|TRBV6-5|.
TGTGCCAGCATCCAGGGTAACGGGGAGCTGTTTTTT
CASIQGNGELFF
>.|TRBJ1-1|TRBV18|.
TGTGCCAGCTCCCTGGCGCGGCAGAGCACTGAAGCTTTCTTT
CASSLARQSTEAFF
>.|TRBJ1-5|TRBV6-6|.
TGTGCCAGCAGGACTGTTCAGGGGATGAATCAGCCCCAGCATTTT
CASRTVQGMNQPQHF
>.|TRBJ2-3|TRBV5-4|.
TGTGCCAGCAGCTTGGGGTTAGCTGGGACAGATACGCAGTATTTT
CASSLGLAGTDTQYF
>.|TRBJ2-7|TRBV29-1|.
TGCAGCGTCGACCAGGGGACTTTCCCCTACGAGCAGTACTTC
CSVDQGTFPYEQYF
>.|TRBJ2-1|TRBV24-1|.
TGTGCCACCAGTGATTGGGCGACTACCAATGAGCAGTTCTTC
CATSDWATTNEQFF
>TRBD1|TRBJ1-2|TRBV7-9|.
TGTGCCAGCAGCCACGGACAGGGGTCGGCAGATGGCTACACCTTC
CASSHGQGSADGYTF
>.|TRBJ2-3|TRBV13|.
TGTGCCAGCAGCCCGGGGGATACGCAGTATTTT
CASSPGDTQYF
>.|TRBJ2-3|TRBV6-1|.
TGTGCCAGCACGGCGAGGAGCACAGATACGCAGTATTTT
CASTARSTDTQYF
>TRBD2|TRBJ2-1|TRBV7-9|.
TGTGCCAGCAGCGAAACTAGCGGGAGGCGCAATGAGCAGTTCTTC
CASSETSGRRNEQFF
>.|TRBJ1-5|TRBV20-1|.
TGCAGTGCTAGTCTGGGGAGCAATCAGCCCCAGCATTTT
CSASLGSNQPQHF
>.|TRBJ1-1|TRBV10-3|.
TGTGCCATCACCGCCACAGCACGGAACACTGAAGCTTTCTTT
CAITATARNTEAFF
>.|TRBJ1-1|TRBV6-5|.
TGTGCCAGCAGTTCCGTGAACACTGAAGCTTTCTTT
CASSSVNTEAFF
>TRBD1|TRBJ1-1|TRBV4-1|.
TGCGCCAGCAGACGGACAGGGGGTGCAGCTTTCTTT
CASRRTGGAAFF
>.|TRBJ1-5|TRBV28|.
TGTGCTATGGGACCGAGCAATCAGCCCCAGCATTTT
CAMGPSNQPQHF
>.|TRBJ2-7|TRBV28|.
TGTGCCAGCAGTTTACAAGGCTCAACCTACGAGCAGTACTTC
CASSLQGSTYEQYF
>.|TRBJ1-5|TRBV3-1/TRBV3-2|.
TGTGCCAGCGGACAGATTAATCAGCCCCAGCATTTT
CASGQINQPQHF
>TRBD2|TRBJ2-1|TRBV19|once
TGTGCCACCCAAAACCCGGGAGGGCGAGAAAATGAGCAGTTCTTC
CATQNPGGRENEQFF